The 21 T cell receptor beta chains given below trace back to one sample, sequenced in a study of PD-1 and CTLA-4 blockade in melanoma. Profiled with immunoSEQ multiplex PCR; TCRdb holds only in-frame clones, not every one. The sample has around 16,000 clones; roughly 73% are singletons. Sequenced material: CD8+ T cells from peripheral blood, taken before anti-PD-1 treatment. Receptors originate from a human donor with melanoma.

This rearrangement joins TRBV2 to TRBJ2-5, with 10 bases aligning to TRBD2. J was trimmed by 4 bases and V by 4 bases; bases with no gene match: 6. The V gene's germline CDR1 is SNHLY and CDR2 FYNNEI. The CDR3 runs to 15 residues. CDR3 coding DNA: TGTGCCAGCAGTGGTAGCGGGGGGTCCGCAGAGACCCAGTACTTC. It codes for CASSGSGGSAETQYF.

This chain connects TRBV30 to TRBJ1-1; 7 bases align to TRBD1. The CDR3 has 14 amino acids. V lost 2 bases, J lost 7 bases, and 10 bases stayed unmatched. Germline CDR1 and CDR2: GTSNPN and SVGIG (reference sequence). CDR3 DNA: TGTGCCTGGAGTCCCCCGACAGGGATTTTTGAAGCTTTCTTT. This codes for CAWSPPTGIFEAFF.

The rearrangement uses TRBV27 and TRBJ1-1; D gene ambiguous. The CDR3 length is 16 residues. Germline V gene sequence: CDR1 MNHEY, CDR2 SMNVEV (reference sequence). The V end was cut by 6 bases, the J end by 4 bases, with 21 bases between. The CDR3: CASRSGPSGMGTEAFF. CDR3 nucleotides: TGTGCCAGCAGATCCGGACCATCCGGGATGGGCACTGAAGCTTTCTTT.

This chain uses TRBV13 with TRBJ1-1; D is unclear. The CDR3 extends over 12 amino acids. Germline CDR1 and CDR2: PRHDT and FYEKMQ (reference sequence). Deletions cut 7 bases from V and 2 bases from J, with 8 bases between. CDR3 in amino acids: CASNQLNTEAFF. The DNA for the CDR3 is TGTGCCAGCAATCAGCTAAACACTGAAGCTTTCTTT.

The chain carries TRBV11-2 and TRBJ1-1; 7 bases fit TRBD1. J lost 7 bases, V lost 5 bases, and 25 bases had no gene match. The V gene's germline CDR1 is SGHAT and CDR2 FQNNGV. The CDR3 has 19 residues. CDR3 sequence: CASSRTSTGTRSWGDEAFF. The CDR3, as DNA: TGTGCCAGCAGCCGGACCTCGACAGGGACCAGGAGCTGGGGGGATGAAGCTTTCTTT.

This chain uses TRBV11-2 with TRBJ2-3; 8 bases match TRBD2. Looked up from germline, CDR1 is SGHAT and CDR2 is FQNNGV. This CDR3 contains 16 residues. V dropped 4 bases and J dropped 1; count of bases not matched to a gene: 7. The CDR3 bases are TGTGCCAGCAGCTCCGGGGGGGCGCCAGGCACAGATACGCAGTATTTT. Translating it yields CASSSGGAPGTDTQYF. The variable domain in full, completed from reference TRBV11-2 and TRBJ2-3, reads EAGVAQSPRYKIIEKRQSVAFWCNPISGHATLYWYQQILGQGPKLLIQFQNNGVVDDSQLPKDRFSAERLKGVDSTLKIQPAKLEDSAVYLCASSSGGAPGTDTQYFGPGTRLTVL.

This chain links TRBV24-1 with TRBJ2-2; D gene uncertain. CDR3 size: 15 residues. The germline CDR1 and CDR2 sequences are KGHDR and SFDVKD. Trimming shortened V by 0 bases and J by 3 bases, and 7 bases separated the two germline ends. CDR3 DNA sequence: TGTGCCACCAGTGATTTGGGGGTGGACACCGGGGAGCTGTTTTTT. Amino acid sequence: CATSDLGVDTGELFF.

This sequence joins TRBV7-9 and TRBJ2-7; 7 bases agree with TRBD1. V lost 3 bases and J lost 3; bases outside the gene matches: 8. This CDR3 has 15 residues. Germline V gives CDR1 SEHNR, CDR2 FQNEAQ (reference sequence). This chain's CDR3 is CASSLSGGKGYEQYF. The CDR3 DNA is TGTGCCAGCAGCTTGTCAGGGGGAAAGGGCTACGAGCAGTACTTC.

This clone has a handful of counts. In DNA form, the CDR3 reads TGTGCCTGGGAACAATCCTACGAGCAGTACTTC. This gives the protein CAWEQSYEQYF. V and J are TRBV30 and TRBJ2-7; the D is unclear. CDR1 is GTSNPN and CDR2 is SVGIG in the germline V gene (reference sequence). V was shortened by 5 bases and J by 1 base, with 6 bases between the two germline ends. The CDR3 sequence is 11 residues long.

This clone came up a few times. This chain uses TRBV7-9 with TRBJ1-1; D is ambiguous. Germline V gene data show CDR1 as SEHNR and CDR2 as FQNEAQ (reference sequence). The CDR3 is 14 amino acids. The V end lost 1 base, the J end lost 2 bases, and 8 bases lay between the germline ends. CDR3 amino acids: CASSLVEGNTEAFF. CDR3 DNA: TGTGCCAGCAGCTTAGTCGAGGGTAACACTGAAGCTTTCTTT. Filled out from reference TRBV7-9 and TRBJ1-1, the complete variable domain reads DTGVSQNPRHKITKRGQNVTFRCDPISEHNRLYWYRQTLGQGPEFLTYFQNEAQLEKSRLLSDRFSAERPKGSFSTLEIQRTEQGDSAMYLCASSLVEGNTEAFFGQGTRLTVV.

CDR3 coding DNA: TGTGCCAGCAGCTCGGGACAGGGAGGGGAGCAGTTCTTC. Its protein product is CASSSGQGGEQFF. This chain links TRBV7-9 with TRBJ2-1; 9 nucleotides match TRBD1. Germline V gives CDR1 SEHNR, CDR2 FQNEAQ (reference sequence). CDR3 size: 13 residues. With 4 bases clipped from V and 10 bases from J, the junction kept 5 bases outside the gene matches.

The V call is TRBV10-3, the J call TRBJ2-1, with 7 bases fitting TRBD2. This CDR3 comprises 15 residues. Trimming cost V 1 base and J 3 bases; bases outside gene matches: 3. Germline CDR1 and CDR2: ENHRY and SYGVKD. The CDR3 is CAISEWGGIYNEQFF. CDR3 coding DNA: TGTGCCATCAGTGAGTGGGGGGGAATCTACAATGAGCAGTTCTTC.

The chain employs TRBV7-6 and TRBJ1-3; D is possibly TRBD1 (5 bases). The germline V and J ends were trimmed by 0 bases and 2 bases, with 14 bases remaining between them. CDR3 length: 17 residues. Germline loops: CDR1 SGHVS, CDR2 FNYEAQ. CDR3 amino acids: CASSLAYSRGPGNTIYF. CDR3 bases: TGTGCCAGCAGCTTAGCGTACTCAAGGGGACCTGGAAACACCATATATTTT.

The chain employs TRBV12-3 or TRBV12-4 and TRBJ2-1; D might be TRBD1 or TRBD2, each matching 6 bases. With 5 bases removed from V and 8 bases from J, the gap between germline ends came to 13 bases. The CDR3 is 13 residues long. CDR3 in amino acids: CASSGGGPHEQFF. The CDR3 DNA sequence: TGTGCCAGCAGTGGAGGGGGGCCGCATGAGCAGTTCTTC.

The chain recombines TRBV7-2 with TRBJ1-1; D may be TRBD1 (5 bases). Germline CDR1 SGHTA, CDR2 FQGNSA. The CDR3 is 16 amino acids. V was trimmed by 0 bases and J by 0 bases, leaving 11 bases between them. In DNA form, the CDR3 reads TGTGCCAGCAGCTTAGCGGGGCGGCCGTTGAACACTGAAGCTTTCTTT. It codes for CASSLAGRPLNTEAFF.

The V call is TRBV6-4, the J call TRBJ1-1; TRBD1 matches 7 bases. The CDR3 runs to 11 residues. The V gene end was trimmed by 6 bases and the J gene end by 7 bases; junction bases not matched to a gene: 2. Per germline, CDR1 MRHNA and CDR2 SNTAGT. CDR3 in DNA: TGTGCCAGCAGCTCAGGGGGTGAAGCTTTCTTT. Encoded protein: CASSSGGEAFF.

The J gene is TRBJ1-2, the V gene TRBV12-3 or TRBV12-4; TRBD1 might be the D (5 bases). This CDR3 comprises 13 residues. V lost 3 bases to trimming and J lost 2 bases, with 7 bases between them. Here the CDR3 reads CASSFPGNYGYTF. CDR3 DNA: TGTGCCAGCAGTTTTCCAGGGAACTATGGCTACACCTTC.

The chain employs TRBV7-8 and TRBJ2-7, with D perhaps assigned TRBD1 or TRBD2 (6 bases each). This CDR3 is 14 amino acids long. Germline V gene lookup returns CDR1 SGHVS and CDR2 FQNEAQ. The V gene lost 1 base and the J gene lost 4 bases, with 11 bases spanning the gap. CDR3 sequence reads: CASSLVEGGYEQYF. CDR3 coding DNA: TGTGCCAGCAGCTTAGTGGAGGGGGGATACGAGCAGTACTTC.

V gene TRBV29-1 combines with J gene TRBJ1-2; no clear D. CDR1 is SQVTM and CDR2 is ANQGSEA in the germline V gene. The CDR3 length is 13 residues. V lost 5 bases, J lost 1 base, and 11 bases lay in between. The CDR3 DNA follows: TGCAGCGTTTTAGAGGGTATTAACTATGGCTACACCTTC. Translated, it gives CSVLEGINYGYTF. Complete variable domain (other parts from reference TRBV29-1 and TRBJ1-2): SAVISQKPSRDICQRGTSLTIQCQVDSQVTMMFWYRQQPGQSLTLIATANQGSEATYESGFVIDKFPISRPNLTFSTLTVSNMSPEDSSIYLCSVLEGINYGYTFGSGTRLTVV.

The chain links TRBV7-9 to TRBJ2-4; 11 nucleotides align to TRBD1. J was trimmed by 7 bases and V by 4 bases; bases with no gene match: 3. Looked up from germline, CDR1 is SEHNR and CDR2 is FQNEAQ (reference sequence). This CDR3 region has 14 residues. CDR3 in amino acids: CASSWDRGWNIQYF. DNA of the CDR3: TGTGCCAGCAGCTGGGACAGGGGGTGGAACATTCAGTACTTC.

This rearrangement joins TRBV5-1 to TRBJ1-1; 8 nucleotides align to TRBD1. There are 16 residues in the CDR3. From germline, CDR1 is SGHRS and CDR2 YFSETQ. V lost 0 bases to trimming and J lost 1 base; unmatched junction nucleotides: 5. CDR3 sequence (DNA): TGCGCCAGCAGCTTGGGGCAGGGGGCCGGGAACACTGAAGCTTTCTTT. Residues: CASSLGQGAGNTEAFF.